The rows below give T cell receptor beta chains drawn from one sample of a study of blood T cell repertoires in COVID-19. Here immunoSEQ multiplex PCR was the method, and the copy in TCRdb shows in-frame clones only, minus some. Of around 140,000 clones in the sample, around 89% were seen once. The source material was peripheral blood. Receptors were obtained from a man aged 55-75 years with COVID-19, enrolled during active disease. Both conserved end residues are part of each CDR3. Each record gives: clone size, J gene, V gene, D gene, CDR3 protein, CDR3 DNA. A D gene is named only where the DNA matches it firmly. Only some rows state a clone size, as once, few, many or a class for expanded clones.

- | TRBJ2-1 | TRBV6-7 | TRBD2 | CASSYSTSGGACNEQFF | TGTGCCAGCAGTTACTCGACTAGCGGGGGGGCATGCAATGAGCAGTTCTTC
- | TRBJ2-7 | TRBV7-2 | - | CASSLASQGGEEQYF | TGTGCCAGCAGCTTAGCCAGTCAGGGAGGTGAAGAGCAGTACTTC
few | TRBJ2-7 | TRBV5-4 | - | CASSSPLLSYEQYF | TGTGCCAGCAGCTCCCCCCTACTCTCCTACGAGCAGTACTTC
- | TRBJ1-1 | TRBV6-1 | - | CASSEAGRGTEAFF | TGTGCCAGCAGTGAAGCCGGGAGGGGCACTGAAGCTTTCTTT
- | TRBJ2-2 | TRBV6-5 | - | CASSNSGRGTGELFF | TGTGCCAGCAGCAACAGCGGCCGGGGCACCGGGGAGCTGTTTTTT
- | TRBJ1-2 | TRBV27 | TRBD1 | CASSLGTGYGYTF | TGTGCCAGCAGTTTAGGGACAGGGTATGGCTACACCTTC
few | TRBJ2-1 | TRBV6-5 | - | CASDRGTYNEQFF | TGTGCCAGCGACCGGGGGACTTACAATGAGCAGTTCTTC
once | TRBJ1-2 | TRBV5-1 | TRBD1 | CASSLDRVNDGYTF | TGCGCCAGCAGCTTAGACAGGGTGAACGATGGCTACACCTTC
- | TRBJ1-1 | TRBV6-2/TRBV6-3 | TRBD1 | CASSNSISRDRARTEAFF | TGTGCCAGCAGTAATTCGATAAGCCGGGACAGGGCTAGAACTGAAGCTTTCTTT
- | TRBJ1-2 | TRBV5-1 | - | CASREIQGRGGYTF | TGCGCCAGCAGAGAAATCCAGGGTAGGGGTGGCTACACCTTC
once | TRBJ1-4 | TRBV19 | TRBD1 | CATTGDRGNEKLFF | TGTGCCACCACTGGGGACAGGGGAAATGAAAAACTGTTTTTT
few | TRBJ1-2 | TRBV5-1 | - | CASSLVSRRQNYGYTF | TGCGCCAGCAGCTTGGTGTCCAGGCGACAGAACTATGGCTACACCTTC
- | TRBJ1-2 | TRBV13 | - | CASSLVSGGRNYGYTF | TGTGCCAGCAGCTTAGTTTCCGGAGGACGGAACTATGGCTACACCTTC
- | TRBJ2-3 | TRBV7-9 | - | CASSLGLNTQYF | TGTGCCAGCAGCTTGGGCCTGAATACGCAGTATTTT
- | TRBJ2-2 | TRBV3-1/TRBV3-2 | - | CASSLQVWNTGELFF | TGTGCCAGCAGCCTCCAGGTTTGGAACACCGGGGAGCTGTTTTTT
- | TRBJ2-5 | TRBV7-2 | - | CASSSGQIQETQYF | TGTGCCAGCAGCTCTGGACAGATCCAAGAGACCCAGTACTTC
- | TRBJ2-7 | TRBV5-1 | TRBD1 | CASRTSGQSYEQYF | TGCGCCAGCAGGACCTCGGGACAGAGCTACGAGCAGTACTTC
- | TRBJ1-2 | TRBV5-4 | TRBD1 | CASSSGQTNYGYTF | TGTGCCAGCAGCTCGGGACAGACCAACTATGGCTACACCTTC
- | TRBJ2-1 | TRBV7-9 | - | CASSPGLDYNEQFF | TGTGCCAGCAGCCCGGGACTGGACTACAATGAGCAGTTCTTC
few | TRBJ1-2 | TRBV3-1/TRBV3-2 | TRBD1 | CASSRAGGADYGYTF | TGTGCCAGCAGCCGAGCAGGGGGCGCAGACTATGGCTACACCTTC
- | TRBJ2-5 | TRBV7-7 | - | CASSLGGQETQYF | TGTGCCAGCAGCTTAGGAGGTCAAGAGACCCAGTACTTC
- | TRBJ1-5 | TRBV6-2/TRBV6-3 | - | CASSYLRRGEAQHF | TGTGCCAGCAGTTACCTACGCCGAGGTGAGGCCCAGCATTTT
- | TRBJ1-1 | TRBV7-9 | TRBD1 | CASSAGTANTEAFF | TGTGCCAGCAGCGCCGGGACAGCGAACACTGAAGCTTTCTTT
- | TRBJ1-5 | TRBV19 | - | CASSMGGNQPQHF | TGTGCCAGTAGTATGGGCGGCAATCAGCCCCAGCATTTT
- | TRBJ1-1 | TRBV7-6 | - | CASTLKAGGYTEAFF | TGTGCCAGCACCCTAAAGGCAGGAGGATACACTGAAGCTTTCTTT
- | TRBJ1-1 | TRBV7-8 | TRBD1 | CASSTTGIWYTEAFF | TGTGCCAGCAGCACGACAGGGATTTGGTACACTGAAGCTTTCTTT
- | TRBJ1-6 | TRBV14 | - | CASSPRGGLLGSPLHF | TGTGCCAGCAGCCCACGGGGGGGGCTACTAGGTTCACCCCTCCACTTT
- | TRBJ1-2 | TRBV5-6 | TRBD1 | CASSLAPDRGNYINYGYTF | TGTGCCAGCAGCTTGGCCCCTGACAGGGGAAACTATATCAACTATGGCTACACCTTC
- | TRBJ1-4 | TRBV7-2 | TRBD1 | CASRLRRQGGEKLFF | TGTGCCAGCAGACTAAGAAGACAGGGCGGCGAAAAACTGTTTTTT
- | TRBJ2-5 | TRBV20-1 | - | CSASPGDGEETQYF | TGCAGTGCTAGTCCGGGGGACGGGGAAGAGACCCAGTACTTC
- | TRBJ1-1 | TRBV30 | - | CAWSGGGFTEAFF | TGTGCCTGGAGCGGAGGTGGGTTCACTGAAGCTTTCTTT
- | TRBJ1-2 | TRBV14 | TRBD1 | CASSPIGTENYGYTF | TGTGCCAGCAGCCCAATCGGGACAGAAAACTATGGCTACACCTTC
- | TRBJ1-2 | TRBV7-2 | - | CATSPTGLGYTF | TGTGCCACTTCCCCTACAGGGCTCGGCTACACCTTC
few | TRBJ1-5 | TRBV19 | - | CASRLNRAFNQPQHF | TGTGCCAGTAGATTAAACAGGGCCTTCAATCAGCCCCAGCATTTT
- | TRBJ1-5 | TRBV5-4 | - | CASSLYGRANQPQHF | TGTGCCAGCAGCTTGTATGGCAGGGCAAATCAGCCCCAGCATTTT
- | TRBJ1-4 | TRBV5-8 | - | CASSFYQGNEKLFF | TGTGCCAGCAGTTTCTACCAGGGGAATGAAAAACTGTTTTTT
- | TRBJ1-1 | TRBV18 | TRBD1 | CASPPRNRGGVPMNTEAFF | TGTGCCAGCCCACCGAGGAACAGGGGCGGCGTTCCGATGAACACTGAAGCTTTCTTT
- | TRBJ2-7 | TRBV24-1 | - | CATSAGYSYEQYF | TGTGCCACCAGTGCGGGGTACTCCTACGAGCAGTACTTC
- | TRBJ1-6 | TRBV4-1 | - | CASSQFPGTQASYNSPLHF | TGCGCCAGCAGCCAATTCCCCGGGACACAAGCTTCCTATAATTCACCCCTCCACTTT
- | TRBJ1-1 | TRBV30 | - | CAWIGQTNTEAFF | TGTGCCTGGATTGGGCAGACGAACACTGAAGCTTTCTTT
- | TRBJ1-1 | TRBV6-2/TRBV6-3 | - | CASSGGRAPNTEAFF | TGTGCCAGCAGTGGGGGCCGGGCCCCGAACACTGAAGCTTTCTTT
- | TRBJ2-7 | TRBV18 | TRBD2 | CASSPYPSGGSYEQYF | TGTGCCAGCTCACCATATCCTAGCGGGGGCTCCTACGAGCAGTACTTC
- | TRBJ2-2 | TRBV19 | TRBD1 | CASRTGERTGELFF | TGTGCCAGTAGGACAGGGGAAAGAACCGGGGAGCTGTTTTTT
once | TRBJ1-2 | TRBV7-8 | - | CASNRLGGTQNGYTF | TGTGCCAGCAACCGTCTCGGGGGGACCCAGAATGGCTACACCTTC
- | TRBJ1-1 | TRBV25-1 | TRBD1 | CASSGDRMNTEAFF | TGTGCCAGCAGTGGGGACAGGATGAACACTGAAGCTTTCTTT
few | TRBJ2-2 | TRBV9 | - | CASSPREAVNTGELFF | TGTGCCAGCAGCCCCCGAGAAGCGGTGAACACCGGGGAGCTGTTTTTT
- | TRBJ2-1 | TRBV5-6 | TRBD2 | CASSWTSGGKQFF | TGTGCCAGCAGCTGGACTAGCGGGGGGAAGCAGTTCTTC
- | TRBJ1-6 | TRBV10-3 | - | CAISEANSPLHF | TGTGCCATCAGTGAAGCTAATTCACCCCTCCACTTT
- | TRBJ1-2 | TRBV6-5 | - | CASSYSSGDGYTF | TGTGCCAGCAGTTACTCGTCAGGGGACGGCTACACCTTC
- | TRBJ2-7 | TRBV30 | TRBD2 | CAWRESSGSYEQYF | TGTGCCTGGAGGGAATCTAGCGGTTCCTACGAGCAGTACTTC
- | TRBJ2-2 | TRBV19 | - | CASSMQLGNTGELFF | TGTGCCAGTAGTATGCAACTAGGGAACACCGGGGAGCTGTTTTTT
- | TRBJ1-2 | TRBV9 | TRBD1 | CASSVERTGGFYYGYTF | TGTGCCAGCAGCGTAGAGCGGACAGGGGGCTTTTACTACGGCTACACCTTC
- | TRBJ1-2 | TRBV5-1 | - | CASSSQWRGARGAYGYTF | TGCGCCAGCAGCTCACAATGGCGGGGTGCCCGGGGGGCATATGGCTACACCTTC